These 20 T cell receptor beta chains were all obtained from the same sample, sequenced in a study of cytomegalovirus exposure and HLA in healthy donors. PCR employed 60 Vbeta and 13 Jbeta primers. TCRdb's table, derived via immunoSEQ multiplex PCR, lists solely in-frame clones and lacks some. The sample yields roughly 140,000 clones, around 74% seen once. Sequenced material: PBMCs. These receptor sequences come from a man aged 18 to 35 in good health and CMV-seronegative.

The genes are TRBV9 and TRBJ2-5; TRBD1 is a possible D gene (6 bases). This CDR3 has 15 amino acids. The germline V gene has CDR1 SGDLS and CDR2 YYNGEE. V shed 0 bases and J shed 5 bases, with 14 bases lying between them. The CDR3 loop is CASSVGGQLGETQYF. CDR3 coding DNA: TGTGCCAGCAGCGTAGGTGGACAGTTAGGCGAGACCCAGTACTTC.

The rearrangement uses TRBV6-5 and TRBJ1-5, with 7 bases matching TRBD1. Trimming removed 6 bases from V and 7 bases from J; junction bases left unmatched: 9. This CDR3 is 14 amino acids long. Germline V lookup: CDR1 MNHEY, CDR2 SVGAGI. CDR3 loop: CASSLRGTRQPQHF. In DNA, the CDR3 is TGTGCCAGCAGCCTCAGGGGGACGAGACAGCCCCAGCATTTT.

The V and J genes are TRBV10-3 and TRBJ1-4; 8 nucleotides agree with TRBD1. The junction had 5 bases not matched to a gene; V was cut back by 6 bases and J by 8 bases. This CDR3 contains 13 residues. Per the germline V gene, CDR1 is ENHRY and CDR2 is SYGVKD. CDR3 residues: CAIRGTGGEKLFF. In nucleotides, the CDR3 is TGTGCCATCAGAGGGACAGGTGGAGAAAAACTGTTTTTT.

CDR3: CASSHGTGAYEQYF. CDR3 DNA sequence: TGTGCCAGTAGTCACGGGACAGGGGCCTACGAGCAGTACTTC. The rearrangement uses TRBV19 and TRBJ2-7; TRBD1 agrees at 10 bases. This CDR3 is 14 amino acids long. The germline V gene encodes CDR1 LNHDA and CDR2 SQIVND (reference sequence). The ends lost 5 bases at V and 2 bases at J; junction bases unmatched: 3.

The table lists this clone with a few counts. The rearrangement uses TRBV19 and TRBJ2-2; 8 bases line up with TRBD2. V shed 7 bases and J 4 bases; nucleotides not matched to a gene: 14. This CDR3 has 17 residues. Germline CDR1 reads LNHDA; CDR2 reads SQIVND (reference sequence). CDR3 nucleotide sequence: TGTGCCAGTACCCCCTCTCCGGGGGGGGGACCCACCGGGGAGCTGTTTTTT. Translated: CASTPSPGGGPTGELFF.

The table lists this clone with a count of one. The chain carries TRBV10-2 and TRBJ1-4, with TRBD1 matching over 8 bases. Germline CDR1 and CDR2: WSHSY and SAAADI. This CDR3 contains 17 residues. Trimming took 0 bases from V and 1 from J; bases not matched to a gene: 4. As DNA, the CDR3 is TGCGCCAGCAGTGAGTCGGCAGGGGGCTTAACTAATGAAAAACTGTTTTTT. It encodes CASSESAGGLTNEKLFF.

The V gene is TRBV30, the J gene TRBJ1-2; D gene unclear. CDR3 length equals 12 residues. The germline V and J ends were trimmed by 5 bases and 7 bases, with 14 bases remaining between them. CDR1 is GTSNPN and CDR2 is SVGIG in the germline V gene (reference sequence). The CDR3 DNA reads TGTGCCTGGTCCACGGCGGCAAGTGGCTACACCTTC. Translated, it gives CAWSTAASGYTF.

The DNA of the CDR3 is TGTGCCAGCAGCTTCGCGGGAAACAATGAGCAGTTCTTC. This gives the protein CASSFAGNNEQFF. The V gene is TRBV5-6, the J gene TRBJ2-1; the D gene is possibly TRBD2 (6 bases). The V gene lost 2 bases and the J gene lost 5 bases, with 8 bases spanning the gap. The CDR3 contains 13 residues. CDR1 SGHDT and CDR2 YYEEEE come from the germline V gene.

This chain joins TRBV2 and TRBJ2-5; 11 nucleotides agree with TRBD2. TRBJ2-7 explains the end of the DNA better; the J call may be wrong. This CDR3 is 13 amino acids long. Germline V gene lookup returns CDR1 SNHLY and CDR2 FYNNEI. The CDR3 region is CATRLAGFYEQYF. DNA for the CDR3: TGTGCCACTCGACTAGCGGGGTTCTACGAGCAGTACTTC.

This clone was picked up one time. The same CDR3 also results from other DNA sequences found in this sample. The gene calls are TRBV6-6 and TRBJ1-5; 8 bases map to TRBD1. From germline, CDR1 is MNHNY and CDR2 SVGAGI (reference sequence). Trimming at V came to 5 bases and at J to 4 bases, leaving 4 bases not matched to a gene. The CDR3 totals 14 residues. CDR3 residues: CASSPRQGNQPQHF. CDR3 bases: TGTGCCAGCAGTCCTCGACAGGGGAATCAGCCCCAGCATTTT.

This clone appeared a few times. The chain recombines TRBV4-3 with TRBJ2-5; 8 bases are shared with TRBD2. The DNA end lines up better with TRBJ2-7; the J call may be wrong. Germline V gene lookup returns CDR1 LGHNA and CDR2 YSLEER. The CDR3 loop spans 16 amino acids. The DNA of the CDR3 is TGCGCCAGCAGCCAAGATATCGGGACTAGGACCTACGAGCAGTACTTC. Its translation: CASSQDIGTRTYEQYF.

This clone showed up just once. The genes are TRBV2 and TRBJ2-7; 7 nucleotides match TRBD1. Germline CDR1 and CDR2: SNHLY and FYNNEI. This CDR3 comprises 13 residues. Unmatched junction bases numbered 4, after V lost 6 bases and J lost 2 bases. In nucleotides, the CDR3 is TGTGCCAGCAGAGGGGACAGAACCTACGAGCAGTACTTC. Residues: CASRGDRTYEQYF.

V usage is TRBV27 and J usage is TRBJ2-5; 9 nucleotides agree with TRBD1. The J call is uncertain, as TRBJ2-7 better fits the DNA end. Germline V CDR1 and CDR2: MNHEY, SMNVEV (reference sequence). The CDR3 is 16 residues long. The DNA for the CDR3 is TGTGCCAGCAGTTTATTGGGACAGGGTCCCTCCTACGAGCAGTACTTC. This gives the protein CASSLLGQGPSYEQYF.

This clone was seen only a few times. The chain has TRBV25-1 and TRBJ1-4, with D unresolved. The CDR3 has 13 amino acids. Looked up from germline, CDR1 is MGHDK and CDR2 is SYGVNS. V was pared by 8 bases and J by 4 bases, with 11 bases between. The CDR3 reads CASGYSLNEKLFF. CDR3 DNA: TGTGCCAGCGGATACAGCCTTAATGAAAAACTGTTTTTT.

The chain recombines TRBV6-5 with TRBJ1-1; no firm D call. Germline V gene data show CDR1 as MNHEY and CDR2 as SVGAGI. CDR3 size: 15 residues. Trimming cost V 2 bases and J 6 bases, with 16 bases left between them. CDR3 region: CASSYRSTIKPEAFF. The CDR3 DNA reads TGTGCCAGCAGTTACCGTTCGACTATAAAACCTGAAGCTTTCTTT.

CDR3 residues: CASTDLSGLTDTQYF. CDR3 nucleotide sequence: TGTGCCAGCACCGATTTAAGCGGACTCACAGATACGCAGTATTTT. The chain has TRBV9 and TRBJ2-3, with D perhaps matching TRBD2 (5 bases). Germline-derived CDR1 and CDR2 are SGDLS and YYNGEE. The CDR3 consists of 15 residues. V dropped 6 bases and J dropped 2 bases, with 16 bases sitting between them. Full variable domain (missing parts from reference TRBV9 and TRBJ2-3): DSGVTQTPKHLITATGQRVTLRCSPRSGDLSVYWYQQSLDQGLQFLIQYYNGEERAKGNILERFSAQQFPDLHSELNLSSLELGDSALYFCASTDLSGLTDTQYFGPGTRLTVL.

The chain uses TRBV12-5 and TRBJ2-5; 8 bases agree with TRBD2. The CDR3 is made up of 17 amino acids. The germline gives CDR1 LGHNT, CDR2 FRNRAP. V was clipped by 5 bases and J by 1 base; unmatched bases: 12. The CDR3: CASGSRRVAGPQETQYF. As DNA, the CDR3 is TGTGCTAGTGGTAGCCGGAGGGTAGCGGGACCCCAAGAGACCCAGTACTTC.

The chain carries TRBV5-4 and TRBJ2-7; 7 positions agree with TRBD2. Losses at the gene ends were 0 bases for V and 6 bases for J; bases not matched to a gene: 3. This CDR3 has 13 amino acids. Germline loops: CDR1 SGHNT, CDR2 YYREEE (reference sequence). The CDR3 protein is CASSLAGGREQYF. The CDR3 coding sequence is TGTGCCAGCAGCTTGGCGGGGGGTCGCGAGCAGTACTTC. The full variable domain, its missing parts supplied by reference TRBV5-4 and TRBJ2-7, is ETGVTQSPTHLIKTRGQQVTLRCSSQSGHNTVSWYQQALGQGPQFIFQYYREEENGRGNFPPRFSGLQFPNYSSELNVNALELDDSALYLCASSLAGGREQYFGPGTRLTVT.

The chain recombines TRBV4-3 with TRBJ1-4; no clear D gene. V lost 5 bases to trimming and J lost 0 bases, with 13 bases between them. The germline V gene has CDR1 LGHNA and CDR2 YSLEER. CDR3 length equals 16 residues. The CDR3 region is CASSSTQTATNEKLFF. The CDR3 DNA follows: TGCGCCAGCAGCTCCACTCAAACTGCAACTAATGAAAAACTGTTTTTT.

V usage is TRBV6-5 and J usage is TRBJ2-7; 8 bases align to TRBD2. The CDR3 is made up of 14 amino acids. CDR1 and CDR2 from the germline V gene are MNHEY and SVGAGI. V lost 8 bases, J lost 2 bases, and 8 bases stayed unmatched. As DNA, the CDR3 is TGTGCCAGCCCCCCCGGGGGGGGAACCTACGAGCAGTACTTC. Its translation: CASPPGGGTYEQYF.